Reported below is one TCR beta chain. Its antigen is still unknown. Next came a second PCR, run for about 7 to 12 cycles, which used a sample-barcoded 5' primer along with a J-beta primer mix. TCRdb ran MiXCR on the 5' RACE reads and lists one entry per CDR3 protein. The sample has 500,000 to 600,000 distinct CDR3 sequences, approximately 27% seen once; the top ten hold around 20%. Total RNA extraction produced at least 5 micrograms (per sample) for the study. Germline loops: CDR1 SGHRS, CDR2 YFSETQ. V lost 4 bases to trimming and J lost 4 bases, with 14 bases between them. This CDR3 has 14 residues. This sample is part of a study of blood T cells in healthy people across ages. Turning to the study itself: Per every two T cells, about one barcoded beta molecule was captured by template switching.

Findings of the study overall: Lack of knowledge of donor CMV status possibly confounded expanded clonotype changes.

The chain combines TRBV5-1 with TRBJ1-2; a weak D match, TRBD1 (6 bases). The sequenced sample consisted of blood. The receptor was isolated from a woman aged 65 to 85 in good health. As DNA, the CDR3 is TGCGCCAGCAGCGATCCACAGGGAGCCTATGGCTACACCTTC. Its translation: CASSDPQGAYGYTF. Complete variable domain (other parts from reference TRBV5-1 and TRBJ1-2): KAGVTQTPRYLIKTRGQQVTLSCSPISGHRSVSWYQQTPGQGLQFLFEYFSETQRNKGNFPGRFSGRQFSNSRSEMNVSTLELGDSALYLCASSDPQGAYGYTFGSGTRLTVV.